The 24 T cell receptor beta chains presented below share a single source sample, sequenced in a study of PD-1 blockade in classical Hodgkin lymphoma. The table came from immunoSEQ multiplex PCR; TCRdb's copy has only in-frame clones and leaves some out. The sample contains approximately 15,000 clones, 89% of which appear only once. As for time point: cycle 4 day 1 (C4D1), after less than seven weeks of nivolumab. Each of the patients experienced relapse following autologous stem cell transplantation, and their brentuximab vedotin exposure differed. Through magnetic negative selection, CD8+ T cells were separated from PBMCs that had been thawed. Sample: CD8+ T cells from blood, taken before the fourth cycle of nivolumab. All receptors come from a human donor with classical Hodgkin lymphoma.

The chain uses TRBV29-1 and TRBJ2-1; either TRBD1 or TRBD2 may supply D (6 bases each). Germline V gene sequence: CDR1 SQVTM, CDR2 ANQGSEA. This CDR3 spans 10 amino acids. The V and J ends lost 6 bases and 7 bases respectively, with 7 bases between them. The CDR3 is CSVGGNEQFF. CDR3 nucleotides: TGCAGCGTAGGGGGGAATGAGCAGTTCTTC.

This chain joins TRBV7-7 and TRBJ2-5, with 11 bases lining up with TRBD2. Germline-derived CDR1 and CDR2 are SSHAT and FNYEAQ (reference sequence). V dropped 4 bases and J dropped 0; count of bases not matched to a gene: 4. This CDR3 is built from 16 residues. CDR3 sequence reads: CASSSQTSGNQETQYF. DNA of the CDR3: TGTGCCAGCAGCTCTCAGACTAGCGGGAACCAAGAGACCCAGTACTTC.

This chain joins TRBV7-9 and TRBJ2-5; no clear D gene. Trimming pared 5 bases from V and 1 base from J, leaving 17 bases between. Germline CDR1 reads SEHNR; CDR2 reads FQNEAQ (reference sequence). The CDR3 loop spans 16 amino acids. This CDR3 is CASSPRLGWGQETQYF. For the CDR3, the DNA is TGTGCCAGCAGCCCACGACTGGGGTGGGGCCAAGAGACCCAGTACTTC.

The J gene is TRBJ2-7, the V gene TRBV6-1; TRBD2 agrees at 10 bases. Germline CDR1 reads MNHNS; CDR2 reads SASEGT. The J segment lost 4 bases and the V segment lost 7 bases, leaving 4 bases of the junction unmatched. The CDR3 has 13 amino acids. The CDR3 sequence is CASTGTSAYEQYF. The CDR3 DNA reads TGTGCCAGCACTGGGACTAGCGCTTACGAGCAGTACTTC.

The V and J genes are TRBV28 and TRBJ1-4, with D uncertain. Trimming cost V 5 bases and J 3 bases, with 22 bases left between them. From germline, CDR1 is MDHEN and CDR2 SYDVKM. This CDR3 is built from 18 residues. CDR3 residues: CASSSREVREPANEKLFF. The CDR3 nucleotides read TGTGCCAGCAGTAGCCGGGAGGTGAGGGAGCCGGCTAATGAAAAACTGTTTTTT.

This rearrangement joins TRBV9 to TRBJ2-1, with 8 bases fitting TRBD2. The V gene's germline CDR1 is SGDLS and CDR2 YYNGEE. This CDR3 region has 15 residues. The V and J ends lost 0 bases and 4 bases, in that order; junction bases with no gene match: 3. CDR3 DNA sequence: TGTGCCAGCAGCGTAGGCGGGGGGACTTACAATGAGCAGTTCTTC. Its translation is CASSVGGGTYNEQFF.

This clone was seen a handful of times. The rearrangement links TRBV7-2 to TRBJ2-3; TRBD1 might be the D (7 bases). The CDR3 covers 18 residues. Trimming took off 7 bases at V and 6 bases at J, with 29 bases between the two ends. The V gene's germline CDR1 is SGHTA and CDR2 FQGNSA. The CDR3 DNA is TGTGCCAGCACCCCCCAGGGGGGCCCTCCTGTGGGGCATGATACGCAGTATTTT. Residues: CASTPQGGPPVGHDTQYF.

The chain couples TRBV15 to TRBJ2-7; TRBD1 agrees at 7 bases. V was clipped by 0 bases and J by 2 bases; unmatched bases: 4. Germline-derived CDR1 and CDR2 are LNHNV and YYDKDF (reference sequence). The CDR3 is 15 residues long. The CDR3 coding sequence is TGTGCCACCAGCAGAGATCCGGGGACAGCCTACGAGCAGTACTTC. Translating it yields CATSRDPGTAYEQYF.

V and J are TRBV7-9 and TRBJ2-7; 7 bases are shared with TRBD1. Looked up from germline, CDR1 is SEHNR and CDR2 is FQNEAQ (reference sequence). The CDR3 extends over 16 amino acids. V dropped 5 bases and J dropped 0; count of bases not matched to a gene: 10. CDR3 amino acids: CASSTRQGSSSYEQYF. The CDR3 nucleotides read TGTGCCAGCAGCACCCGACAGGGCTCTAGCTCCTACGAGCAGTACTTC.

This sequence joins TRBV10-3 and TRBJ2-1, with TRBD2 matching over 10 bases. The germline gives CDR1 ENHRY, CDR2 SYGVKD. Unmatched junction bases numbered 9, after V lost 3 bases and J lost 7 bases. The CDR3 contains 16 residues. The chain's CDR3 is CAISDRAGGPGNEQFF. CDR3 nucleotide sequence: TGTGCCATCAGTGATCGAGCGGGGGGGCCCGGGAATGAGCAGTTCTTC.

V is TRBV5-4 and J is TRBJ2-5; weak D call: TRBD2 (6 bases). With 0 bases removed from V and 2 bases from J, the gap between germline ends came to 8 bases. From germline, CDR1 is SGHNT and CDR2 YYREEE (reference sequence). The CDR3 extends over 14 amino acids. For the CDR3, the DNA is TGTGCCAGCAGCTTGGCGGGAGAGCAAGAGACCCAGTACTTC. It yields the protein CASSLAGEQETQYF.

This chain connects TRBV2 to TRBJ2-7, with 9 bases that match TRBD1. The V gene's germline CDR1 is SNHLY and CDR2 FYNNEI. The V and J ends lost 5 bases and 3 bases, in that order; junction bases with no gene match: 5. The CDR3 sequence is 14 residues long. For the CDR3, the DNA is TGTGCCAGCAGTCAGGGGACAGGGAGCTACGAGCAGTACTTC. This sequence encodes CASSQGTGSYEQYF.

The chain joins TRBV27 to TRBJ1-1; D may be TRBD1 (5 bases). CDR3 length equals 12 residues. The V gene's germline CDR1 is MNHEY and CDR2 SMNVEV (reference sequence). V was shortened by 4 bases and J by 7 bases, with 10 bases between the two germline ends. The CDR3 protein is CASSSSGHEAFF. CDR3 DNA sequence: TGTGCCAGCAGTTCGTCCGGACATGAAGCTTTCTTT.

This chain uses TRBV6-6 with TRBJ1-2; D uncertain. The ends were cut back, 6 bases at V and 0 bases at J, with 14 bases in the middle. The germline V gene has CDR1 MNHNY and CDR2 SVGAGI (reference sequence). CDR3 size: 15 residues. The CDR3 protein is CASRRELGSNYGYTF. The CDR3 coding sequence is TGTGCCAGCAGGAGAGAGTTGGGTTCTAACTATGGCTACACCTTC.

The chain has TRBV27 and TRBJ1-4, with a possible D match to TRBD1 (6 bases). V was cut by 2 bases and J by 8 bases, with 12 bases left in between. CDR3 size: 14 residues. Germline V gives CDR1 MNHEY, CDR2 SMNVEV (reference sequence). The CDR3, as DNA: TGTGCCAGCAGTTTAACGGGGGCTCGGGAAAAACTGTTTTTT. This encodes CASSLTGAREKLFF.

The V gene is TRBV29-1, the J gene TRBJ2-7; D perhaps matches TRBD2 (5 bases). V lost 4 bases, J lost 3 bases, and 16 bases lay in between. CDR3 size: 14 residues. Germline V gene data show CDR1 as SQVTM and CDR2 as ANQGSEA. The CDR3 region has the DNA TGCAGCGTTGGTCCGCGGGCCCAATTCTACGAGCAGTACTTC. Translated: CSVGPRAQFYEQYF.

The chain combines TRBV5-8 with TRBJ2-4, with TRBD1 identical over 12 bases. This CDR3 region has 18 residues. After removal of 4 bases from V and 8 bases from J, the junction contained 16 bases not matched to a gene. Looked up from germline, CDR1 is SGHTS and CDR2 is YDEGEE. In DNA, the CDR3 is TGTGCCAGCAGCCCGTCATGGGGACAGGGGGCCCGATGGGACATTCAGTACTTC. The encoded protein is CASSPSWGQGARWDIQYF.

The gene calls are TRBV28 and TRBJ2-1; D might be TRBD2 (5 bases). This CDR3 is built from 15 residues. Germline CDR1 is MDHEN and CDR2 is SYDVKM. Trimming took 7 bases from V and 4 from J, leaving 17 bases between them. DNA of the CDR3: TGTGCCAGCAAGGAGGAATACAACCCATACAATGAGCAGTTCTTC. Its translation is CASKEEYNPYNEQFF.

About this clone: Germline is not matched at one junction end, which may reflect a read error. The chain combines TRBV7-7 with TRBJ2-5, with 8 positions matching TRBD2. The J call could be wrong; TRBJ2-7 is a better fit for the DNA end. Germline V CDR1 and CDR2: SSHAT, FNYEAQ (reference sequence). CDR3 length: 13 amino acids. This CDR3 is CASSFGGGYEQYF. The DNA for the CDR3 is TGTGCTAGCAGCTTCGGGGGGGGCTACGAGCAGTACTTC.

The chain has TRBV11-2 and TRBJ2-1; perhaps D is TRBD1 or TRBD2 (5 bases each). Germline V gene data show CDR1 as SGHAT and CDR2 as FQNNGV. The CDR3 is made up of 18 amino acids. Trimming removed 5 bases from V and 0 bases from J, with 20 bases in between. CDR3 protein: CASSPPHGATRSYNEQFF. CDR3 sequence (DNA): TGTGCCAGCAGCCCGCCGCACGGGGCGACCCGCTCCTACAATGAGCAGTTCTTC.

The J gene is TRBJ2-5, the V gene TRBV7-2; 9 nucleotides align to TRBD2. Germline V gene data show CDR1 as SGHTA and CDR2 as FQGNSA. Trimming at V came to 3 bases and at J to 5 bases, leaving 7 bases not matched to a gene. CDR3 length equals 15 residues. CDR3 in DNA: TGTGCCAGCAGCTTCCGCGGGAGGGAAGTGGAGACCCAGTACTTC. Translation: CASSFRGREVETQYF.

The chain couples TRBV9 to TRBJ1-1, with a possible D match to TRBD1 (6 bases). There are 16 residues in the CDR3. Germline loops: CDR1 SGDLS, CDR2 YYNGEE. The V gene lost 4 bases and the J gene lost 2 bases, with 18 bases spanning the gap. CDR3 sequence reads: CASSPTQRDTNTEAFF. The DNA for the CDR3 is TGTGCCAGCAGCCCAACCCAACGGGACACCAACACTGAAGCTTTCTTT.

This clone was counted once. The chain uses TRBV4-1 and TRBJ2-7, with D unresolved. CDR1 and CDR2 from the germline V gene are MGHRA and YSYEKL. Between the trimmed V and J ends, which lost 1 base and 4 bases, there was a span of 8 bases. This CDR3 region has 13 residues. The CDR3 loop reads CASSQVGRYEQYF. CDR3 DNA sequence: TGCGCCAGCAGCCAAGTCGGCCGGTACGAGCAGTACTTC.

V gene TRBV19 combines with J gene TRBJ1-5; 7 bases match TRBD1. The CDR3 contains 16 residues. After removal of 1 base from V and 4 bases from J, the junction contained 7 bases not matched to a gene. The germline V gene encodes CDR1 LNHDA and CDR2 SQIVND (reference sequence). As DNA, the CDR3 is TGTGCCAGTAGTATAGGCCCAGGGGGGTGGAATCAGCCCCAGCATTTT. Its protein is CASSIGPGGWNQPQHF.